A selection of T cell receptor beta chains follows, all from one sample in a study of blood T cell repertoires in COVID-19. Measured with immunoSEQ multiplex PCR; TCRdb has only the in-frame clones, and not every one. The data show hundreds of thousands of clones, with roughly 90% seen just once and around 6.6% held by the top ten. The sequenced material came from peripheral blood. The receptors here all came from a woman between 70 and 85 years old with COVID-19, enrolled during active disease. Both conserved end residues are part of each CDR3. A D gene is named only where the DNA matches it firmly. The size field is filled for only some rows; it gives once, few, many or a size class.

V gene	clone size	D gene	J gene	CDR3 protein	CDR3 DNA
TRBV19	.	TRBD2	TRBJ2-7	CASSPGTSGGKREQYF	TGTGCCAGTAGCCCTGGGACTAGCGGGGGGAAACGGGAGCAGTACTTC
TRBV3-1/TRBV3-2	.	TRBD2	TRBJ2-3	CASRPGTSGGRGRDTQYF	TGTGCCAGCAGACCCGGGACTAGCGGGGGGCGAGGGCGGGATACGCAGTATTTT
TRBV19	.	TRBD1	TRBJ1-2	CASSRRTGADYGYTF	TGTGCCAGTAGTCGGAGGACAGGGGCGGACTATGGCTACACCTTC
TRBV4-1	.	TRBD1	TRBJ2-6	CASSQDQGTVGANVLTF	TGCGCCAGCAGCCAAGATCAAGGGACAGTGGGGGCCAACGTCCTGACTTTC
TRBV24-1	.	TRBD1	TRBJ2-5	CATQGDLGTQYF	TGTGCCACCCAGGGGGACCTCGGGACCCAGTACTTC
TRBV30	.	.	TRBJ1-2	CAWSQGTNGYTF	TGTGCCTGGAGTCAGGGGACAAATGGCTACACCTTC
TRBV30	.	TRBD1	TRBJ2-3	CASRTGGQDTQYF	TGTGCTTCACGGACAGGGGGCCAAGATACGCAGTATTTT
TRBV30	.	.	TRBJ1-2	CAWSPSGQEAYGYTF	TGTGCCTGGAGTCCTTCAGGCCAGGAAGCCTATGGCTACACCTTC
TRBV2	.	TRBD1	TRBJ2-2	CASSGQGWTGELFF	TGTGCCAGCAGCGGACAGGGCTGGACCGGGGAGCTGTTTTTT
TRBV7-2	.	TRBD1	TRBJ1-1	CASSPAGTGLRAFF	TGTGCCAGCAGCCCAGCCGGGACAGGGCTTCGGGCTTTCTTT
TRBV10-2	.	TRBD2	TRBJ2-1	CASSESIRGGPHEQFF	TGCGCCAGCAGTGAGTCGATTCGGGGGGGCCCCCATGAGCAGTTCTTC
TRBV10-1	.	TRBD2	TRBJ2-3	CASSALAGGSTDTQYF	TGCGCCAGCAGTGCTCTAGCGGGGGGGAGCACAGATACGCAGTATTTT
TRBV11-2	.	TRBD1	TRBJ1-2	CASKWDSGYGYTF	TGTGCCAGCAAATGGGACAGTGGGTATGGCTACACCTTC
TRBV30	once	TRBD1	TRBJ2-2	CAWYQGAGELFF	TGTGCCTGGTACCAGGGGGCCGGGGAGCTGTTTTTT
TRBV28	.	TRBD1	TRBJ2-7	CASSLRTFRDRGSYEQYF	TGTGCCAGCAGTTTACGAACGTTCCGGGACAGGGGGTCCTACGAGCAGTACTTC
TRBV11-3	.	TRBD2	TRBJ2-1	CASSLDGTSGGVYEQFF	TGTGCCAGCAGCTTAGACGGGACTAGCGGGGGGGTATATGAGCAGTTCTTC
TRBV6-5	.	.	TRBJ2-5	CASSYSRGPQETQYF	TGTGCCAGCAGTTACTCGCGGGGGCCTCAAGAGACCCAGTACTTC
TRBV5-1	.	TRBD1	TRBJ2-1	CASSADRVVGEQFF	TGCGCCAGCAGCGCCGACAGGGTTGTCGGTGAGCAGTTCTTC
TRBV24-1	.	TRBD1	TRBJ1-5	CATSSDRGGNQPQHF	TGTGCCACCAGTTCCGACAGGGGAGGGAATCAGCCCCAGCATTTT
TRBV2	.	TRBD2	TRBJ2-3	CASSTGTSGDTQYF	TGTGCCAGCAGTACCGGGACTAGCGGGGATACGCAGTATTTT
TRBV7-9	.	.	TRBJ2-3	CASSPWGGLGTDTQYF	TGTGCCAGCAGCCCCTGGGGGGGCCTTGGCACAGATACGCAGTATTTT